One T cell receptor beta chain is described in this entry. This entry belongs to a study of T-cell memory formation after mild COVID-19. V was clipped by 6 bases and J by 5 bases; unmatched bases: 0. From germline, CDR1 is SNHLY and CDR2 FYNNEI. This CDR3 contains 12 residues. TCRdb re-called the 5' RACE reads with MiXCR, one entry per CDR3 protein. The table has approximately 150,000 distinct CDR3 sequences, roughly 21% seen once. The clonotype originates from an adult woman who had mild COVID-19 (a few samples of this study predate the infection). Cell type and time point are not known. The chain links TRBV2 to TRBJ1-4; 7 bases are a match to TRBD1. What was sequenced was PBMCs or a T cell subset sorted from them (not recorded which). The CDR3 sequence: CASRQGNEKLFF. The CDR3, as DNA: TGTGCCAGCAGACAGGGGAATGAAAAACTGTTTTTT.